Listed below are T cell receptor beta chains from one sample, sequenced in a study of T cell changes during pregnancy in multiple sclerosis. Sequenced by immunoSEQ multiplex PCR; TCRdb stores in-frame clones only, minus some. The repertoire holds 45,000 to 70,000 clones, with 80% to 95% as singletons. The sample in question was peripheral blood, obtained in the third trimester of pregnancy. The source is a female donor in good health, enrolled as a control in a pregnancy study. Both conserved end residues are part of each CDR3. A D gene is named only where the DNA matches it firmly. A row's size may be missing; if present it is once, few, many or a size class.

D: TRBD1; J: TRBJ2-7; V: TRBV6-1; size: -; DNA: TGTGCCAGCAGGGAGGAGTACAGGGGGTACGAGCAGTACTTC; CDR3: CASREEYRGYEQYF
D: -; J: TRBJ2-2; V: TRBV7-2; size: -; DNA: TGTGCCAGCAGCTCACAAGGGGTGGGCTACGGGGAGCTGTTTTTT; CDR3: CASSSQGVGYGELFF
D: TRBD1; J: TRBJ2-5; V: TRBV5-1; size: -; DNA: TGCGCCAGCAGCTCGGGACAGGGGGACCAAGAGACCCAGTACTTC; CDR3: CASSSGQGDQETQYF
D: -; J: TRBJ1-5; V: TRBV6-1; size: many; DNA: TGTGCCAGCAATCCGACAGGTAGCAATCAGCCCCAGCATTTT; CDR3: CASNPTGSNQPQHF
D: TRBD1; J: TRBJ1-1; V: TRBV10-3; size: -; DNA: TGTGCCATCAGACCCGGACAGGCGAACACTGAAGCTTTCTTT; CDR3: CAIRPGQANTEAFF
D: -; J: TRBJ1-2; V: TRBV29-1; size: -; DNA: TGCAGCGTTGAGGGGGGTGGCTACACCTTC; CDR3: CSVEGGGYTF
D: -; J: TRBJ1-2; V: TRBV7-8; size: -; DNA: TGTGCCAGCAGCTTAGAATCCGAGAGGGAGGATGGCTACACCTTC; CDR3: CASSLESEREDGYTF
D: TRBD1; J: TRBJ2-3; V: TRBV9; size: -; DNA: TGTGCCAGCAGCCGAGACTCAGGGGGCCGCACAGATACGCAGTATTTT; CDR3: CASSRDSGGRTDTQYF
D: TRBD1; J: TRBJ1-3; V: TRBV7-2; size: -; DNA: TGTGCCAGCAGCTTGCTAGGCCAGGGGGCCAACACCATATATTTT; CDR3: CASSLLGQGANTIYF
D: TRBD1; J: TRBJ2-7; V: TRBV7-8; size: -; DNA: TGTGCCAGCAGCTTTGGACAGGGTCTCTACGAGCAGTACTTC; CDR3: CASSFGQGLYEQYF
D: TRBD1; J: TRBJ1-1; V: TRBV5-4; size: -; DNA: TGTGCCAGCAGTTCACCGGGACAGAGGAACACTGAAGCTTTCTTT; CDR3: CASSSPGQRNTEAFF
D: -; J: TRBJ2-2; V: TRBV30; size: once; DNA: TGTGCCTGGAGTCGGGAAGCGGGGAACACCGGGGAGCTGTTTTTT; CDR3: CAWSREAGNTGELFF
D: TRBD1; J: TRBJ1-2; V: TRBV16; size: -; DNA: TGTGCCAGCAGCCGAAAAACCAGACAGGGAGATGGCTACACCTTC; CDR3: CASSRKTRQGDGYTF
D: -; J: TRBJ1-2; V: TRBV6-6; size: -; DNA: TGTGCCAGCATCGTCGGGGGTGAAAACTATGGCTACACCTTC; CDR3: CASIVGGENYGYTF
D: TRBD1; J: TRBJ1-2; V: TRBV13; size: -; DNA: TGTGCCAGCAGTCGACAGGGTAAAGGGGGCTACACCTTC; CDR3: CASSRQGKGGYTF
D: TRBD1; J: TRBJ1-2; V: TRBV14; size: once; DNA: TGTGCCAGCAGCTACAGGGGGCGTTTCTATGGCTACACCTTC; CDR3: CASSYRGRFYGYTF
D: -; J: TRBJ2-2; V: TRBV11-2; size: -; DNA: TGTGCCAGCAGCCCTCGGGGGGCCGCGAACACCGGGGAGCTGTTTTTT; CDR3: CASSPRGAANTGELFF
D: -; J: TRBJ2-7; V: TRBV5-5; size: -; DNA: TGTGCCAGCAGCCGCCGGGACACCGCCTACGAGCAGTACTTC; CDR3: CASSRRDTAYEQYF
D: -; J: TRBJ1-2; V: TRBV27; size: -; DNA: TGTGCCAGCAGTTCTAGGTTTGGCTATGGCTACACCTTC; CDR3: CASSSRFGYGYTF
D: TRBD1; J: TRBJ1-1; V: TRBV25-1; size: -; DNA: TGTGCCAGCAGTCAGGGACAGATGAACACTGAAGCTTTCTTT; CDR3: CASSQGQMNTEAFF
D: TRBD1; J: TRBJ1-2; V: TRBV2; size: -; DNA: TGTGCCAGCAGTGCGGGCAGGGGGAACTATGGCTACACCTTC; CDR3: CASSAGRGNYGYTF
D: -; J: TRBJ1-2; V: TRBV2; size: -; DNA: TGTGCCAGCAGTGGAGGGTTTCGGTATGGCTACACCTTC; CDR3: CASSGGFRYGYTF
D: TRBD1; J: TRBJ1-1; V: TRBV19; size: -; DNA: TGTGCCAGTAAGAGGAAGGCAGGGGGCGAGGGAAGCGGGAACACTGAAGCTTTCTTT; CDR3: CASKRKAGGEGSGNTEAFF
D: TRBD2; J: TRBJ2-1; V: TRBV14; size: -; DNA: TGTGCCAGCAGTCCCGCTACTAGCGCTCGCGCGAATGAGCAGTTCTTC; CDR3: CASSPATSARANEQFF
D: TRBD2; J: TRBJ2-5; V: TRBV30; size: once; DNA: TGTGCCTCTACTAGCGGGGGAGAAGAGACCCAGTACTTC; CDR3: CASTSGGEETQYF
D: TRBD1; J: TRBJ2-2; V: TRBV5-6; size: -; DNA: TGTGCCAGCAGCTCAGCCGGGACAGTGAACACCGGGGAGCTGTTTTTT; CDR3: CASSSAGTVNTGELFF
D: TRBD1; J: TRBJ1-2; V: TRBV7-2; size: -; DNA: TGTGCCAGCAGCGGGGGACAGGGGCCTAACTATGGCTACACCTTC; CDR3: CASSGGQGPNYGYTF
D: -; J: TRBJ1-2; V: TRBV6-5; size: -; DNA: TGTGCCAGCAGTGCAACAGGGAAAGGCTACACCTTC; CDR3: CASSATGKGYTF
D: -; J: TRBJ1-5; V: TRBV5-1; size: -; DNA: TGCGCCAGCAGCTTGTCAAGCGGCCAGGCGATGCCCCGAAATATGAATCAGCCCCAGCATTTT; CDR3: CASSLSSGQAMPRNMNQPQHF
D: -; J: TRBJ2-1; V: TRBV6-5; size: -; DNA: TGTGCCAGCAGTTACTCGAGGACAGCGTACAATGAGCAGTTCTTC; CDR3: CASSYSRTAYNEQFF
D: -; J: TRBJ1-4; V: TRBV4-3; size: -; DNA: TGCGCCAGCAGCCAAGAAAGGATGGGCGAAAAACTGTTTTTT; CDR3: CASSQERMGEKLFF
D: -; J: TRBJ1-1; V: TRBV14; size: -; DNA: TGTGCCAGCAGCCAGGAAAGGGGAGGCGTAGCTTTCTTT; CDR3: CASSQERGGVAFF
D: -; J: TRBJ2-4; V: TRBV2; size: -; DNA: TGTGCCAGCAGTGGGGGGGAGAGAAACATTCAGTACTTC; CDR3: CASSGGERNIQYF
D: -; J: TRBJ1-3; V: TRBV30; size: -; DNA: TGTGCCTGGAGTCCAAGGGACTGCGGAAACACCATATATTTT; CDR3: CAWSPRDCGNTIYF
D: TRBD2; J: TRBJ2-5; V: TRBV28; size: -; DNA: TGTGCCAGCAGACCCGGACTAGCGGGACAGAGGTACGAAGAGACCCAGTACTTC; CDR3: CASRPGLAGQRYEETQYF
D: TRBD1; J: TRBJ1-2; V: TRBV11-2; size: -; DNA: TGTGCCAGCAGCGCCAACCAGGGGGAGCATGGCTACACCTTC; CDR3: CASSANQGEHGYTF
D: -; J: TRBJ2-7; V: TRBV18; size: once; DNA: TGTGCCAGCTCAAGCACCCAGGCCTCCTACGAGCAGTACTTC; CDR3: CASSSTQASYEQYF
D: TRBD2; J: TRBJ2-1; V: TRBV7-2; size: -; DNA: TGTGCCAGCAGCTGGGGGACTACGTACAATGAGCAGTTCTTC; CDR3: CASSWGTTYNEQFF
D: TRBD1; J: TRBJ1-5; V: TRBV27; size: -; DNA: TGTGCCAGCATACCTTCCGGACAGGGGAATCAGCCCCAGCATTTT; CDR3: CASIPSGQGNQPQHF
D: -; J: TRBJ1-1; V: TRBV4-3; size: -; DNA: TGCGCCAGCAGCCAACATTGGGAGGGGGCTGAAGCTTTCTTT; CDR3: CASSQHWEGAEAFF
D: TRBD1; J: TRBJ1-2; V: TRBV4-3; size: -; DNA: TGCGCCAGCAGTCCCGGGACAGGGCTCTATGGCTACACCTTC; CDR3: CASSPGTGLYGYTF
D: -; J: TRBJ2-7; V: TRBV6-6; size: -; DNA: TGTGCCAGCAGTTACGCAGGGGAGTACGAGCAGTACTTC; CDR3: CASSYAGEYEQYF